These 26 T cell receptor beta chains originate from one sample sequenced in a study of cytomegalovirus exposure and HLA in healthy donors (dated by TCRdb to 2016 to 2017). The library was produced with the immunoSEQ multiplex PCR assay. This immuneACCESS table, as held by TCRdb, lists in-frame sequences with V and J called but not all clones. Of the missing ones, under half trace to an unresolved V gene in checked studies; the others have no known cause. The sample yields 250,000 to 350,000 clones; 75% to 90% were counted once. 1% to 1.5% of the sample belongs to the ten largest clones. Sequences were obtained from PBMCs. The receptors come from a woman between 25 and 40 years old in good health and CMV-seropositive.

The V gene is TRBV29-1, the J gene TRBJ2-5; D is undetermined. Trimming cost V 1 base and J 1 base, with 7 bases left between them. The CDR3 sequence is 13 residues long. Germline CDR1 reads SQVTM; CDR2 reads ANQGSEA. The CDR3 sequence: CSVEGTAQETQYF. The CDR3 region has the DNA TGCAGCGTTGAAGGGACGGCCCAAGAGACCCAGTACTTC.

This sequence joins TRBV6-1 and TRBJ2-7, with D unresolved. Germline CDR1 reads MNHNS; CDR2 reads SASEGT. Trimming removed 7 bases from V and 2 bases from J, with 15 bases in between. The CDR3 runs to 14 residues. The CDR3 coding sequence is TGTGCCAGCACCCTGGAGAGTGGGGCCTACGAGCAGTACTTC. It codes for CASTLESGAYEQYF.

The V gene is TRBV9, the J gene TRBJ1-2; a weak D match, TRBD1 (6 bases). The V end was cut by 1 base, the J end by 4 bases, with 11 bases between. This CDR3 region has 14 residues. Germline CDR1 SGDLS, CDR2 YYNGEE. For the CDR3, the DNA is TGTGCCAGCAGCGTACCGGACAGTGCCTATGGCTACACCTTC. This sequence encodes CASSVPDSAYGYTF.

This clone was observed a handful of times. The rearrangement links TRBV9 to TRBJ1-1; D is uncertain. V gave up 0 bases and J gave up 2 bases, with 8 bases separating them. CDR1 is SGDLS, CDR2 YYNGEE, per germline. CDR3 length equals 14 residues. The CDR3 region has the DNA TGTGCCAGCAGCGTAGGAGTCAGAAACACTGAAGCTTTCTTT. Translating it yields CASSVGVRNTEAFF.

The V and J genes are TRBV9 and TRBJ2-3; TRBD2 agrees at 7 bases. Germline lookup yields CDR1 SGDLS and CDR2 YYNGEE. The CDR3 sequence is 15 residues long. V shed 3 bases, J shed 6 bases, and the junction held 10 bases outside the gene matches. The CDR3 DNA reads TGTGCCAGCAGCGCAGTGGCGGGAGTTAGCGATACGCAGTATTTT. Its translation: CASSAVAGVSDTQYF. The whole variable domain, filled in from reference TRBV9 and TRBJ2-3, reads DSGVTQTPKHLITATGQRVTLRCSPRSGDLSVYWYQQSLDQGLQFLIQYYNGEERAKGNILERFSAQQFPDLHSELNLSSLELGDSALYFCASSAVAGVSDTQYFGPGTRLTVL.

This chain's CDR3 is CASSSYYEQYF. CDR3 sequence (DNA): TGTGCCAGTAGTAGCTACTACGAGCAGTACTTC. The rearrangement joins TRBV19 to TRBJ2-7; no firm D call. V gave up 4 bases and J gave up 3 bases, with 4 bases separating them. The CDR3 loop spans 11 amino acids. Germline loops: CDR1 LNHDA, CDR2 SQIVND (reference sequence).

This clone was detected only a few times. V and J are TRBV13 and TRBJ1-4; D is perhaps TRBD1 (6 bases). Germline CDR1 and CDR2: PRHDT and FYEKMQ (reference sequence). V gave up 2 bases and J gave up 7 bases, with 14 bases separating them. The CDR3 has 15 amino acids. CDR3: CASSLRQGLREKLFF. CDR3 DNA sequence: TGTGCCAGCAGCTTACGTCAGGGGCTGCGTGAAAAACTGTTTTTT.

This chain uses TRBV27 with TRBJ2-7; unclear D gene. CDR3 length: 13 amino acids. Looked up from germline, CDR1 is MNHEY and CDR2 is SMNVEV (reference sequence). V was shortened by 4 bases and J by 3 bases, with 10 bases between the two germline ends. CDR3 sequence (DNA): TGTGCCAGCAGTTGGCAGACGAACTACGAGCAGTACTTC. Protein sequence: CASSWQTNYEQYF.

In regard to this clone: Additional DNA sequences in this sample encode the identical CDR3. The chain is built from TRBV5-4 and TRBJ2-1; D possibly corresponds to TRBD2 (6 bases). In germline, CDR1 is SGHNT, CDR2 YYREEE (reference sequence). There are 14 residues in the CDR3. V was trimmed by 0 bases and J by 4 bases, leaving 8 bases between them. CDR3 in amino acids: CASSLAGLYNEQFF. In nucleotides, the CDR3 is TGTGCCAGCAGCTTGGCGGGACTTTACAATGAGCAGTTCTTC.

The chain combines TRBV28 with TRBJ2-3; 7 bases map to TRBD1. The CDR3 has 15 amino acids. V gave up 5 bases and J gave up 1 base; unmatched junction bases: 6. Germline V gene sequence: CDR1 MDHEN, CDR2 SYDVKM. In DNA form, the CDR3 reads TGTGCCAGCAGTCTGTGGGACAGCCGCACAGATACGCAGTATTTT. Translation: CASSLWDSRTDTQYF.

The chain recombines TRBV10-3 with TRBJ2-7; D gene unclear. The length of the CDR3 is 13 residues. V dropped 0 bases and J dropped 3 bases, with 6 bases sitting between them. The V gene's germline CDR1 is ENHRY and CDR2 SYGVKD. CDR3 protein: CAISESSVYEQYF. The CDR3 DNA reads as TGTGCCATCAGTGAGTCGTCAGTCTACGAGCAGTACTTC.

This chain connects TRBV28 to TRBJ1-4; 8 positions match TRBD1. V shed 2 bases and J 10 bases; nucleotides not matched to a gene: 12. This CDR3 comprises 16 residues. In germline, CDR1 is MDHEN, CDR2 SYDVKM. The CDR3 here is CASSLDRITDRGKLFF. Written as DNA, the CDR3 is TGTGCCAGCAGTTTAGACCGTATAACCGACAGGGGAAAACTGTTTTTT.

This chain links TRBV11-3 with TRBJ2-7; TRBD2 agrees at 12 bases. The V segment lost 4 bases and the J segment 0 bases; nucleotides outside the gene matches: 4. The CDR3 has 16 amino acids. Germline V gene lookup returns CDR1 SGHNT and CDR2 YENEEA. This chain's CDR3 is CASSSRTSGTSYEQYF. CDR3 sequence (DNA): TGTGCCAGCAGCTCGAGGACTAGCGGGACCTCCTACGAGCAGTACTTC.

This rearrangement joins TRBV5-6 to TRBJ2-5; perhaps TRBD2 as D (6 bases). This CDR3 has 16 amino acids. The germline gives CDR1 SGHDT, CDR2 YYEEEE. The germline V and J ends were trimmed by 5 bases and 0 bases, with 17 bases remaining between them. The CDR3 spells CASSPILAPYQETQYF. The CDR3 DNA sequence: TGTGCCAGCAGTCCTATACTAGCACCGTACCAAGAGACCCAGTACTTC. The full variable domain, in which reference TRBV5-6 and TRBJ2-5 provide the parts outside the CDR3, is DAGVTQSPTHLIKTRGQQVTLRCSPKSGHDTVSWYQQALGQGPQFIFQYYEEEERQRGNFPDRFSGHQFPNYSSELNVNALLLGDSALYLCASSPILAPYQETQYFGPGTRLLVL.

The chain recombines TRBV7-7 with TRBJ1-5; the D is unclear. CDR1 and CDR2 (germline): SSHAT, FNYEAQ (reference sequence). CDR3 length: 16 amino acids. V lost 6 bases and J lost 2, with 17 bases in between. The CDR3: CASRQRTSGGNQPQHF. CDR3 in DNA: TGTGCCAGCAGACAAAGGACGTCTGGGGGCAATCAGCCCCAGCATTTT.

This clone was found once. The chain carries TRBV5-4 and TRBJ1-2; D is possibly TRBD1 (5 bases). The germline V gene encodes CDR1 SGHNT and CDR2 YYREEE (reference sequence). The CDR3 is made up of 15 amino acids. Trimming stripped 0 bases from V and 6 bases from J, with 15 bases between. The CDR3 region is CASSLAGVGLDGYTF. In nucleotides, the CDR3 is TGTGCCAGCAGCTTGGCGGGGGTTGGGTTGGATGGCTACACCTTC.

This sequence joins TRBV6-5 and TRBJ2-7; D gene unclear. This CDR3 is 14 amino acids long. Germline V CDR1 and CDR2: MNHEY, SVGAGI. Trimming left V 6 bases short and J 1 base short, with 13 bases between. CDR3 DNA: TGTGCCAGCAGCCCAAGTGGGTCATCCTACGAGCAGTACTTC. Protein sequence: CASSPSGSSYEQYF.

The rearrangement links TRBV30 to TRBJ2-1; 8 bases fit TRBD1. The V segment lost 1 base and the J segment 10 bases; nucleotides outside the gene matches: 9. CDR1 is GTSNPN and CDR2 is SVGIG in the germline V gene (reference sequence). The CDR3 length is 14 residues. In DNA, the CDR3 is TGTGCCTGGAGTGAAACAGGGGGGATAGGAGAGCAGTTCTTC. Its translation: CAWSETGGIGEQFF.

The DNA of the CDR3 is TGTGCCAGCAGCTTAGGACTGTCCGGGGAGCTGTTTTTT. This sequence encodes CASSLGLSGELFF. The V and J genes are TRBV7-2 and TRBJ2-2; D unclear. The CDR3 totals 13 residues. CDR1 and CDR2 (germline): SGHTA, FQGNSA. Between the trimmed V and J ends, which lost 1 base and 6 bases, there was a span of 6 bases. The full variable domain, in which reference TRBV7-2 and TRBJ2-2 provide the parts outside the CDR3, is GAGVSQSPSNKVTEKGKDVELRCDPISGHTALYWYRQSLGQGLEFLIYFQGNSAPDKSGLPSDRFSAERTGGSVSTLTIQRTQQEDSAVYLCASSLGLSGELFFGEGSRLTVL.

The rearrangement joins TRBV2 to TRBJ1-5; D might be TRBD1 (6 bases). The germline CDR1 and CDR2 sequences are SNHLY and FYNNEI. This CDR3 has 15 amino acids. The germline V and J ends were trimmed by 8 bases and 5 bases, with 19 bases remaining between them. CDR3 in amino acids: CASRTNTGWDQPQHF. The CDR3 DNA follows: TGTGCCAGCCGTACTAATACAGGGTGGGATCAGCCCCAGCATTTT.

This clone is a singleton in its sample. The rearrangement joins TRBV19 to TRBJ2-7; D gene ambiguous. Germline values: CDR1 LNHDA, CDR2 SQIVND (reference sequence). V gave up 3 bases and J gave up 0 bases, with 6 bases separating them. This CDR3 has 13 amino acids. CDR3 bases: TGTGCCAGTAGTATTTCTGTCTCCTACGAGCAGTACTTC. Amino acids: CASSISVSYEQYF.

The chain carries TRBV7-6 and TRBJ2-7; D call uncertain. The CDR3 spans 13 residues. Trimming stripped 2 bases from V and 6 bases from J, with 11 bases between. Per germline, CDR1 SGHVS and CDR2 FNYEAQ. The CDR3 nucleotides read TGTGCCAGCAGCTTAAGTGGCCAAACCGAGCAGTACTTC. Amino acid sequence: CASSLSGQTEQYF.

This chain connects TRBV11-2 to TRBJ2-1; 7 nucleotides align to TRBD2. V lost 1 base and J lost 7; bases outside the gene matches: 7. Germline CDR1 is SGHAT and CDR2 is FQNNGV. The CDR3 sequence is 15 residues long. CDR3 DNA sequence: TGTGCCAGCAGCTTAGGGGCGGGAGTGGTGAATGAGCAGTTCTTC. Residues: CASSLGAGVVNEQFF.

This chain links TRBV2 with TRBJ2-1; D is unresolved. CDR3 size: 12 residues. In germline, CDR1 is SNHLY, CDR2 FYNNEI. Trimming stripped 10 bases from V and 6 bases from J, with 13 bases between. The CDR3 coding sequence is TGTGCCACCAAATGGGGTAGCAATGAGCAGTTCTTC. It translates to CATKWGSNEQFF.

This clone was picked up one time. J is TRBJ1-6 and V is TRBV7-9; 10 nucleotides line up with TRBD1. The length of the CDR3 is 13 residues. With 3 bases clipped from V and 13 bases from J, the junction kept 3 bases outside the gene matches. Looked up from germline, CDR1 is SEHNR and CDR2 is FQNEAQ (reference sequence). For the CDR3, the DNA is TGTGCCAGCAGCTTGGGACAGGGGTCTCCCCTCCACTTT. Translation gives CASSLGQGSPLHF.

V is TRBV6-1 and J is TRBJ2-5; D call uncertain. CDR3 length equals 12 residues. Trimming took 5 bases from V and 5 from J, leaving 9 bases between them. Germline V gene sequence: CDR1 MNHNS, CDR2 SASEGT. CDR3: CASSRIGETQYF. CDR3 coding DNA: TGTGCCAGCAGTAGAATTGGGGAGACCCAGTACTTC.